This is a list of T cell receptor beta chains from one sample in a study of blood T cells in healthy people across ages. TCRdb processed the 5' RACE reads anew with MiXCR; each CDR3 protein has one entry. This sample has more than 550,000 distinct CDR3 sequences, with 22% found just once. Material for sequencing was blood. The receptors come from a man in his 70s in good health. CDR3s include the opening cysteine and the closing phenylalanine or tryptophan. D genes are given only for firm matches. Only some rows state a clone size, as once, few, many or a class for expanded clones.

v_gene	abundance	j_gene	d_gene	CDR3nt	CDR3aa
TRBV19	few	TRBJ2-1	TRBD1	TGTGCCAGTAGTGGCACCGGGACAGGGAAGGGCAATGAGCAGTTCTTC	CASSGTGTGKGNEQFF
TRBV12-3/TRBV12-4	NA	TRBJ2-1	NA	TGTGCCAGCACCCCACCCCGGGACCCCTCCTACAATGAGCAGTTCTTC	CASTPPRDPSYNEQFF
TRBV29-1	NA	TRBJ2-3	NA	TGCAGCGTGCGGGTCGGGGGTGGTGGAGATACGCAGTATTTT	CSVRVGGGGDTQYF
TRBV12-3/TRBV12-4	NA	TRBJ1-1	TRBD1	TGTGCCGGCAGAAGGGACAGCTCAGGCATGAACACTGAAGCTTTCTTT	CAGRRDSSGMNTEAFF
TRBV29-1	few	TRBJ2-5	TRBD2	TGCAGCGTTGAACCTTTAGCGGGTGGGGAGACCCAGTACTTC	CSVEPLAGGETQYF
TRBV9	few	TRBJ1-1	NA	TGTGCCAGCAGCGTAGGGCCTGATAACACTGAAGCTTTCTTT	CASSVGPDNTEAFF
TRBV18	few	TRBJ2-3	TRBD1	TGTGCCAGCTCACCTCGACAGGGCAGGGCAGATACGCAGTATTTT	CASSPRQGRADTQYF
TRBV7-2	NA	TRBJ2-3	NA	TGTGCCAGCAGCTTAGCTAGCCTCAGCACAGATACGCAGTATTTT	CASSLASLSTDTQYF
TRBV18	few	TRBJ2-5	NA	TGTGCCAGCTCACCCCGGGGGAGTCAAGAGACCCAGTACTTC	CASSPRGSQETQYF
TRBV29-1	few	TRBJ1-4	NA	TGCAGCGTTGTGCGGGACTCGTCTGAAAAACTGTTTTTT	CSVVRDSSEKLFF
TRBV10-2	few	TRBJ2-3	NA	TGCGCCAGCAGTGATACAGGGTCTTGGAGCCTCACAGATACGCAGTATTTT	CASSDTGSWSLTDTQYF
TRBV5-5	few	TRBJ1-4	NA	TGTGCCAGCAGCTTGTTGCAGGGCCGGGGTGAAAAACTGTTTTTT	CASSLLQGRGEKLFF
TRBV7-9	few	TRBJ2-3	NA	TGTGCCAGCAGCCCAACGTCACGGGATCTAAATACGCAGTATTTT	CASSPTSRDLNTQYF
TRBV6-6	NA	TRBJ1-2	NA	TGTGCCAGCAGTTACCACAGGGAGAGCGAGGGCTACACCTTC	CASSYHRESEGYTF
TRBV19	many	TRBJ2-5	TRBD1	TGTGCCAGTAGTAAACGAGGGACAGGGGTAGAGACCCAGTACTTC	CASSKRGTGVETQYF